These 21 T cell receptor beta chains were sequenced from one sample in a study of control samples from healthy donors and cancer patients. Sequenced by immunoSEQ multiplex PCR; TCRdb stores in-frame clones only, minus some. The sample consists of over 25,000 clones, roughly 85% of them appearing once. Sequences were obtained from formalin-fixed, paraffin-embedded tissue. The receptors come from a female donor with melanoma.

The V gene is TRBV9, the J gene TRBJ2-1; perhaps TRBD1 as D (6 bases). CDR3 size: 13 residues. Trimming shortened V by 0 bases and J by 7 bases, and 8 bases separated the two germline ends. Germline CDR1 and CDR2: SGDLS and YYNGEE. The CDR3 DNA sequence: TGTGCCAGCAGCGTAGTGGGGGCAAATGAGCAGTTCTTC. Its translation is CASSVVGANEQFF.

The chain recombines TRBV24-1 with TRBJ2-5, with 11 bases identical to TRBD2. The germline V gene encodes CDR1 KGHDR and CDR2 SFDVKD. Trimming cost V 0 bases and J 4 bases; bases outside gene matches: 0. This CDR3 region has 15 residues. CDR3 amino acids: CATSDLGLAGETQYF. The CDR3 DNA sequence: TGTGCCACCAGTGATTTGGGACTAGCGGGAGAGACCCAGTACTTC.

The chain recombines TRBV6-2 or TRBV6-3 with TRBJ1-6; 11 nucleotides align to TRBD1. Germline lookup yields CDR1 MNHEY and CDR2 SVGEGT. The CDR3 has 17 amino acids. V trimming: 4 bases; J trimming: 9 bases; junction bases outside the gene matches: 11. Here the CDR3 reads CASSFDRTGGLGSPLHF. The CDR3 coding sequence is TGTGCCAGCAGTTTCGACCGGACAGGGGGCCTTGGTTCACCCCTCCACTTT.

V and J are TRBV5-1 and TRBJ1-2, with 7 bases matching TRBD1. With 4 bases clipped from V and 7 bases from J, the junction kept 7 bases outside the gene matches. The CDR3 consists of 13 residues. Germline V gene lookup returns CDR1 SGHRS and CDR2 YFSETQ. This CDR3 is CASSETGYPGYTF. The CDR3 nucleotides are TGCGCCAGCAGCGAGACAGGGTATCCTGGCTACACCTTC. Combining the CDR3 with reference TRBV5-1 and TRBJ1-2 gives the whole variable domain KAGVTQTPRYLIKTRGQQVTLSCSPISGHRSVSWYQQTPGQGLQFLFEYFSETQRNKGNFPGRFSGRQFSNSRSEMNVSTLELGDSALYLCASSETGYPGYTFGSGTRLTVV.

The chain combines TRBV3-1 (or the pseudogene TRBV3-2) with TRBJ1-1; unclear D gene. V was cut by 2 bases and J by 1 base, with 5 bases left in between. There are 13 residues in the CDR3. Germline V gene data show CDR1 as LGHDT and CDR2 as YNNKEL (reference sequence). The CDR3 loop is CASSQLENTEAFF. The CDR3 DNA reads as TGTGCCAGCAGCCAACTTGAGAACACTGAAGCTTTCTTT.

The rearrangement uses TRBV6-1 and TRBJ2-1; D not certain. CDR3 size: 12 residues. V lost 6 bases and J lost 4, with 7 bases in between. Germline CDR1 reads MNHNS; CDR2 reads SASEGT. This chain's CDR3 is CASRPWYNEQFF. Here the CDR3 DNA reads TGTGCCAGCAGACCCTGGTACAATGAGCAGTTCTTC.

This sequence joins TRBV6-2 or TRBV6-3 and TRBJ1-5, with 8 bases matching TRBD1. J was trimmed by 3 bases and V by 5 bases; bases with no gene match: 9. There are 16 residues in the CDR3. CDR1 MNHEY and CDR2 SVGEGT come from the germline V gene. Here the CDR3 DNA reads TGTGCCAGCAGTCCACAGGGGGGGTTGAACAATCAGCCCCAGCATTTT. Translation: CASSPQGGLNNQPQHF.

This clone is termed large. J is TRBJ1-1 and V is TRBV7-2; D gene ambiguous. Deletions cut 5 bases from V and 6 bases from J, with 13 bases between. CDR1 SGHTA and CDR2 FQGNSA come from the germline V gene. The CDR3 runs to 13 residues. The CDR3 DNA is TGTGCCAGCAGCCCGTCCCTCTTCCCTGAAGCTTTCTTT. Protein sequence: CASSPSLFPEAFF.

The CDR3 DNA follows: TGTGCCAGCAGCTTAGAGTGGGCTAGCGGGACGGGGTACAATGAGCAGTTCTTC. Translation gives CASSLEWASGTGYNEQFF. The V and J genes are TRBV11-3 and TRBJ2-1, with 9 bases aligning to TRBD2. V lost 0 bases and J lost 4; bases outside the gene matches: 10. CDR3 size: 18 residues. Germline V gene data show CDR1 as SGHNT and CDR2 as YENEEA. The whole variable domain, filled in from reference TRBV11-3 and TRBJ2-1, reads EAGVVQSPRYKIIEKKQPVAFWCNPISGHNTLYWYLQNLGQGPELLIRYENEEAVDDSQLPKDRFSAERLKGVDSTLKIQPAELGDSAVYLCASSLEWASGTGYNEQFFGPGTRLTVL.

The V gene is TRBV30, the J gene TRBJ1-5; D not certain. V lost 5 bases, J lost 3 bases, and 11 bases lay in between. Germline CDR1 is GTSNPN and CDR2 is SVGIG (reference sequence). The CDR3 is made up of 13 amino acids. CDR3 sequence reads: CAWGRRDNQPQHF. DNA of the CDR3: TGTGCCTGGGGCCGGAGGGACAATCAGCCCCAGCATTTT. The full variable domain, its missing parts supplied by reference TRBV30 and TRBJ1-5, is SQTIHQWPATLVQPVGSPLSLECTVEGTSNPNLYWYRQAAGRGLQLLFYSVGIGQISSEVPQNLSASRPQDRQFILSSKKLLLSDSGFYLCAWGRRDNQPQHFGDGTRLSIL.

In its sample, this clone was seen a few times. The rearrangement joins TRBV7-2 to TRBJ1-2, with D perhaps matching TRBD1 (6 bases). CDR1 and CDR2 from the germline V gene are SGHTA and FQGNSA. This CDR3 has 16 residues. V lost 1 base and J lost 3, with 15 bases in between. CDR3 sequence (DNA): TGTGCCAGCAGCTTAGGCAGGCGGGGGGCACACTATGGCTACACCTTC. The encoded protein is CASSLGRRGAHYGYTF.

V usage is TRBV29-1 and J usage is TRBJ1-1; unclear D gene. Trimming took off 5 bases at V and 0 bases at J, with 10 bases between the two ends. This CDR3 contains 13 residues. Looked up from germline, CDR1 is SQVTM and CDR2 is ANQGSEA. Written as DNA, the CDR3 is TGCAGCGTTAACAACAGAATGAACACTGAAGCTTTCTTT. Translation: CSVNNRMNTEAFF. The variable domain in full, with the rest retrieved from reference TRBV29-1 and TRBJ1-1, is SAVISQKPSRDICQRGTSLTIQCQVDSQVTMMFWYRQQPGQSLTLIATANQGSEATYESGFVIDKFPISRPNLTFSTLTVSNMSPEDSSIYLCSVNNRMNTEAFFGQGTRLTVV.

This chain connects TRBV11-3 to TRBJ2-7; a possible D gene is TRBD2 (5 bases). The CDR3 spans 13 residues. V was clipped by 5 bases and J by 0 bases, with 8 bases between them. Looked up from germline, CDR1 is SGHNT and CDR2 is YENEEA. CDR3 in amino acids: CASSRGPSYEQYF. CDR3 coding DNA: TGTGCCAGCAGCCGAGGGCCCTCCTACGAGCAGTACTTC.

The rearrangement joins TRBV3-1 (or the pseudogene TRBV3-2) to TRBJ1-2, with 8 bases lining up with TRBD1. J lost 7 bases, V lost 4 bases, and 5 bases had no gene match. The CDR3 has 13 amino acids. CDR1 is LGHDT, CDR2 YNNKEL, per germline (reference sequence). Here the CDR3 DNA reads TGTGCCAGCAGCCCCAGGGGGCGCGGTGGCTACACCTTC. This codes for CASSPRGRGGYTF.

The chain uses TRBV3-1 (or the pseudogene TRBV3-2) and TRBJ2-7; perhaps TRBD2 as D (6 bases). The germline V gene has CDR1 LGHDT and CDR2 YNNKEL (reference sequence). The CDR3 consists of 14 residues. Trimming took 4 bases from V and 2 from J, leaving 12 bases between them. CDR3 coding DNA: TGTGCCAGCAGCCCATCGGGACTCACCTACGAGCAGTACTTC. It translates to CASSPSGLTYEQYF.

CDR3: CASSLDQGSGREQYF. The CDR3 DNA reads TGTGCCAGCAGCTTGGATCAGGGGTCGGGTAGGGAGCAGTACTTC. The rearrangement joins TRBV5-4 to TRBJ2-7; the D gene is possibly TRBD1 (6 bases). CDR1 is SGHNT, CDR2 YYREEE, per germline (reference sequence). Trimming shortened V by 0 bases and J by 7 bases, and 17 bases separated the two germline ends. The CDR3 covers 15 residues.

The chain is built from TRBV7-9 and TRBJ2-1; 8 nucleotides agree with TRBD2. Losses at the gene ends were 5 bases for V and 4 bases for J; bases not matched to a gene: 4. The CDR3 loop spans 14 amino acids. Germline CDR1 and CDR2: SEHNR and FQNEAQ (reference sequence). The CDR3 reads CASSPGGAYNEQFF. In DNA, the CDR3 is TGTGCCAGCAGCCCGGGGGGGGCTTACAATGAGCAGTTCTTC. The complete variable domain, with remaining parts taken from reference TRBV7-9 and TRBJ2-1, reads DTGVSQNPRHKITKRGQNVTFRCDPISEHNRLYWYRQTLGQGPEFLTYFQNEAQLEKSRLLSDRFSAERPKGSFSTLEIQRTEQGDSAMYLCASSPGGAYNEQFFGPGTRLTVL.

The chain uses TRBV27 and TRBJ2-5; possibly TRBD2 for D (6 bases). CDR3 length: 15 residues. Trimming removed 7 bases from V and 4 bases from J, with 19 bases in between. The germline CDR1 and CDR2 sequences are MNHEY and SMNVEV (reference sequence). The CDR3: CASTYRRGGVETQYF. For the CDR3, the DNA is TGTGCCAGCACCTATCGGCGGGGCGGGGTAGAGACCCAGTACTTC.

This clone came up once. The chain links TRBV10-3 to TRBJ2-3; D might be TRBD1 (5 bases). This CDR3 is 15 amino acids long. The germline gives CDR1 ENHRY, CDR2 SYGVKD. V was cut by 4 bases and J by 2 bases, with 13 bases left in between. Here the CDR3 reads CAISAAVGLTDTQYF. The CDR3 bases are TGTGCCATCAGTGCAGCCGTGGGGCTCACAGATACGCAGTATTTT.

V is TRBV10-2 and J is TRBJ2-1; perhaps D is TRBD1 or TRBD2 (6 bases each). The germline gives CDR1 WSHSY, CDR2 SAAADI. The CDR3 is 15 amino acids. Trimming took 8 bases from V and 8 from J, leaving 22 bases between them. CDR3 in amino acids: CASLPSWGAPDEQFF. In DNA form, the CDR3 reads TGCGCCAGCCTACCTAGCTGGGGGGCCCCAGATGAGCAGTTCTTC.

The gene calls are TRBV11-2 and TRBJ2-7, with a tentative D call TRBD1 (5 bases). Trimming shortened V by 1 base and J by 6 bases, and 7 bases separated the two germline ends. CDR1 and CDR2 (germline): SGHAT, FQNNGV. The CDR3 consists of 12 residues. The CDR3 DNA reads TGTGCCAGCAGCTTAGCAGGGCCCGAGCAGTACTTC. Amino acid sequence: CASSLAGPEQYF.